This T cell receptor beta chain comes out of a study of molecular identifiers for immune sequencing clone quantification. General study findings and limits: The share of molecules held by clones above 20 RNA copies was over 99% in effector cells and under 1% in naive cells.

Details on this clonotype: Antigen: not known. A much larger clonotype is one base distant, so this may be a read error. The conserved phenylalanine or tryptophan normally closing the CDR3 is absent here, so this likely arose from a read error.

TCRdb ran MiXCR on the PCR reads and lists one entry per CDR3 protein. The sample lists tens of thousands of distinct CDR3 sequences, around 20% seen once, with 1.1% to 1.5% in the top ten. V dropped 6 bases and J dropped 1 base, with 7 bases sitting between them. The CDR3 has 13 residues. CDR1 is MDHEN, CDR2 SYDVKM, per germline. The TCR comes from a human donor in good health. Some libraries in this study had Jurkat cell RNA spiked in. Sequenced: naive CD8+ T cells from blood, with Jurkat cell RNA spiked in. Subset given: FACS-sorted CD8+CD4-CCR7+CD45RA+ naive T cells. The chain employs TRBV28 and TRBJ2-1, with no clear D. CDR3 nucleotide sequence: TGTGCCAGCAGCCGGAGTTCCTACAATGAGCAGTTCCTC. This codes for CASSRSSYNEQFL.